This T cell receptor beta chain was obtained from a study of blood T cell repertoires in COVID-19. For the study at large: T cells, B-cell-depleted T cells, or PBMCs supplied cDNA or gDNA.

J was trimmed by 7 bases and V by 4 bases; bases with no gene match: 6. CDR3 length equals 15 residues. Germline V gives CDR1 SGHRS, CDR2 YFSETQ. The method was immunoSEQ multiplex PCR; TCRdb's version includes in-frame clones alone and lacks a portion of them. This table has 50,000 to 65,000 clones, approximately 77% appearing once. Seattle's enrolled individuals joined amid active infection and were then monitored longitudinally. Sequencing used peripheral blood. The sequence came from a woman aged 70-85 years with COVID-19, enrolled during active disease. V gene TRBV5-1 combines with J gene TRBJ1-6, with 9 bases lining up with TRBD1. CDR3 DNA: TGCGCCAGCAGCCGGACAGGGGCTAGCAATTCACCCCTCCACTTT. It codes for CASSRTGASNSPLHF.